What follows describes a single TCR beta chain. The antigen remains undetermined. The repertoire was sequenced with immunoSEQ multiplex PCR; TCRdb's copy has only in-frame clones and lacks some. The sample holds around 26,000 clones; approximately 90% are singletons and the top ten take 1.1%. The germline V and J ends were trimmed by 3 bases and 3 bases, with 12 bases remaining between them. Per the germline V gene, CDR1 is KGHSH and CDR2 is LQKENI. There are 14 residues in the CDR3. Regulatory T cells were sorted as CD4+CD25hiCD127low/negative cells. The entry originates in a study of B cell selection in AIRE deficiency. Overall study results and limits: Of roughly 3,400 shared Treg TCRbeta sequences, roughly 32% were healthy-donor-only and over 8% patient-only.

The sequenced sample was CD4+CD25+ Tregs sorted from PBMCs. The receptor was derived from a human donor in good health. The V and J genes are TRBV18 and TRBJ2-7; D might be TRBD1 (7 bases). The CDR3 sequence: CASSPPGGGYEQYF. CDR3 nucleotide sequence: TGTGCCAGCTCACCTCCAGGGGGAGGCTACGAGCAGTACTTC.